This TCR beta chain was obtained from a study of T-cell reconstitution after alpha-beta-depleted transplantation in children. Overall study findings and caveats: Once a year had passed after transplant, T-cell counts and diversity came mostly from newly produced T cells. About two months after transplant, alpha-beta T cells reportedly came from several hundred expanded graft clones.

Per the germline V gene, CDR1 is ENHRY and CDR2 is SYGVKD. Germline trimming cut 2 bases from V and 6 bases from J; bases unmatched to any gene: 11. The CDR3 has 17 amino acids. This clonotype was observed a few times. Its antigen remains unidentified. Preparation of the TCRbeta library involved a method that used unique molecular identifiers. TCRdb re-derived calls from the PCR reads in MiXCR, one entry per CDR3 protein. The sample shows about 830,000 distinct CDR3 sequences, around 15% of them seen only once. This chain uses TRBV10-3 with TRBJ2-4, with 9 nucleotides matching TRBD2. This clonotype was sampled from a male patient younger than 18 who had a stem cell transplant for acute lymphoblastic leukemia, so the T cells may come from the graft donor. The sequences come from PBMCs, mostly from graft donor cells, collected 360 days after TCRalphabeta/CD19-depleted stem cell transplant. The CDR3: CAISEPIGETSGNIQYF. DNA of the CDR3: TGTGCCATCAGTGAGCCTATAGGGGAGACTAGCGGAAACATTCAGTACTTC.